The 16 T cell receptor beta chains listed next were all sequenced from one sample in a study of T cell repertoires in cytomegalovirus infection. TCRdb fed the reads into MiXCR, producing one record per CDR3 protein. The sample lists roughly 600,000 distinct CDR3 sequences, roughly a quarter occurring once. The specimen was CD8+ T cells from PBMCs. These receptors were obtained from a human donor in good health (CMV status not recorded). Some clones in this sample may be carry-over from other donors' samples.

There are a few counts of this clonotype. The rearrangement links TRBV2 to TRBJ2-7; D is possibly TRBD2 (6 bases). Germline values: CDR1 SNHLY, CDR2 FYNNEI. The CDR3 spans 14 residues. V lost 2 bases to trimming and J lost 5 bases, with 13 bases between them. The CDR3 coding sequence is TGTGCCAGCAGTGAACCTACGTGGGGGGACGAGCAGTACGTC. Its translation is CASSEPTWGDEQYV.

This clonotype was observed a few times. The genes are TRBV20-1 and TRBJ2-2; 14 nucleotides line up with TRBD2. This CDR3 region has 17 residues. Trimming removed 5 bases from V and 4 bases from J; junction bases left unmatched: 9. The germline gives CDR1 DFQATT, CDR2 SNEGSKA (reference sequence). This chain's CDR3 is CSASGLAGDRPTGELFF. The CDR3 DNA reads as TGCAGTGCTTCGGGACTAGCGGGGGACCGGCCCACCGGGGAGCTGTTTTTT.

This clonotype was counted ten times or more. The chain links TRBV6-2 or TRBV6-3 to TRBJ2-1, with D uncertain. Deletions cut 4 bases from V and 8 bases from J, with 9 bases between. Germline values: CDR1 MNHEY, CDR2 SVGEGT. This CDR3 has 12 amino acids. CDR3 nucleotides: TGTGCCAGCAGTTGGCGTGGAGATGAGCAGTTCTTC. Its protein is CASSWRGDEQFF.

The V gene is TRBV28, the J gene TRBJ2-1, with 8 bases lining up with TRBD2. Per the germline V gene, CDR1 is MDHEN and CDR2 is SYDVKM. V shed 7 bases and J 7 bases; nucleotides not matched to a gene: 15. CDR3 length equals 16 residues. CDR3 region: CASTHGTSGGTNEQFF. CDR3 bases: TGTGCCAGCACGCATGGGACTAGTGGGGGGACAAATGAGCAGTTCTTC. The whole variable domain, remainder taken from reference TRBV28 and TRBJ2-1, is DVKVTQSSRYLVKRTGEKVFLECVQDMDHENMFWYRQDPGLGLRLIYFSYDVKMKEKGDIPEGYSVSREKKERFSLILESASTNQTSMYLCASTHGTSGGTNEQFFGPGTRLTVL.

This clonotype was seen a few times. The V call is TRBV2, the J call TRBJ2-5; D is possibly TRBD2 (6 bases). V was pared by 3 bases and J by 1 base, with 12 bases between. Germline V gene lookup returns CDR1 SNHLY and CDR2 FYNNEI. This CDR3 contains 15 residues. The CDR3 here is CASSEFLASQETQYF. In DNA form, the CDR3 reads TGTGCCAGCAGTGAGTTTCTAGCGAGCCAAGAGACCCAGTACTTC.

The chain carries TRBV28 and TRBJ1-2; 8 nucleotides match TRBD1. Trimming took 7 bases from V and 4 from J; bases not matched to a gene: 14. This CDR3 comprises 16 residues. Germline CDR1 and CDR2: MDHEN and SYDVKM. CDR3 bases: TGTGCCAGCACCCCCCGGCGGCAGGGGGCTTCCTATGGCTACACCTTC. Translating it yields CASTPRRQGASYGYTF.

This clonotype was detected a few times. The chain employs TRBV27 and TRBJ1-2, with D possibly being TRBD1 (5 bases). Germline CDR1 reads MNHEY; CDR2 reads SMNVEV (reference sequence). Trimming stripped 0 bases from V and 8 bases from J, with 13 bases between. The CDR3 loop spans 14 amino acids. The CDR3 nucleotides read TGTGCCAGCAGTTTATCGGAAGCAGGGAACGGCTACACCTTC. It is translated as CASSLSEAGNGYTF.

The chain employs TRBV6-6 and TRBJ2-3, with 7 bases matching TRBD2. Germline CDR1 reads MNHNY; CDR2 reads SVGAGI (reference sequence). With V trimmed by 8 bases and J by 0 bases, 5 bases remained unmatched. The CDR3 is 14 residues long. The CDR3 loop is CASWGGTSTDTQYF. CDR3 nucleotide sequence: TGTGCCAGCTGGGGGGGTACTAGCACAGATACGCAGTATTTT.

This clonotype has ten or more counts. The chain employs TRBV7-9 and TRBJ2-1; perhaps TRBD1 as D (6 bases). Germline loops: CDR1 SEHNR, CDR2 FQNEAQ (reference sequence). The ends were cut back, 5 bases at V and 10 bases at J, with 12 bases in the middle. CDR3 length: 12 residues. The CDR3 reads CASSGDIKEQFF. In nucleotides, the CDR3 is TGTGCCAGCAGCGGGGACATCAAAGAGCAGTTCTTC.

The V gene is TRBV6-2 or TRBV6-3, the J gene TRBJ2-2, with no clear D. This CDR3 contains 15 residues. V lost 0 bases and J 4 bases, leaving 9 bases between the germline ends. The germline V gene has CDR1 MNHEY and CDR2 SVGEGT. The CDR3 coding sequence is TGTGCCAGCAGTTACTCCACCTTCGTCACCGGGGAGCTGTTTTTT. Translating it yields CASSYSTFVTGELFF.

The V gene is TRBV12-3 or TRBV12-4, the J gene TRBJ1-1; the D gene is possibly TRBD1 (5 bases). V was cut by 1 base and J by 2 bases, with 17 bases left in between. CDR3 length: 17 amino acids. Written as DNA, the CDR3 is TGTGCCAGCAGTTTAGTCGCAGACAGATACTTAAACACTGAAGCTTTCTTT. Its protein is CASSLVADRYLNTEAFF.

The sample holds many counts of this clonotype. The chain recombines TRBV7-2 with TRBJ2-3; 7 bases line up with TRBD1. CDR1 is SGHTA, CDR2 FQGNSA, per germline. The V and J ends lost 5 bases and 0 bases, in that order; junction bases with no gene match: 11. This CDR3 comprises 17 residues. The CDR3 region has the DNA TGTGCCAGCAGCACCGGGACAGTGTGGGCTAGCACAGATACGCAGTATTTT. Translating gives CASSTGTVWASTDTQYF.

This clonotype was recorded a few times. The chain uses TRBV7-9 and TRBJ2-5; 7 bases are shared with TRBD1. CDR3 length: 15 residues. V lost 9 bases, J lost 1 base, and 11 bases stayed unmatched. Germline loops: CDR1 SEHNR, CDR2 FQNEAQ (reference sequence). The CDR3 DNA reads TGTGCCAGTCAAAGCCGGGACAGCCTCCAAGAGACCCAGTACTTC. This translates into CASQSRDSLQETQYF.

Ten or more counts support this clonotype. The rearrangement joins TRBV7-6 to TRBJ2-7; no clear D. Deletions cut 5 bases from V and 1 base from J, with 12 bases between. Germline assignment: CDR1 SGHVS and CDR2 FNYEAQ. The CDR3 has 14 amino acids. CDR3 loop: CASSPRTTSYEQYF. Here the CDR3 DNA reads TGTGCCAGCAGCCCCAGGACCACGTCCTACGAGCAGTACTTC.

CDR3 nucleotides: TGTGCCAGCAGCTTCTTGTCTCCACGGGACAGCCCCAATGAGCAGTTCTTC. Translation gives CASSFLSPRDSPNEQFF. This chain connects TRBV27 to TRBJ2-1, with TRBD1 identical over 7 bases. J lost 6 bases, V lost 6 bases, and 17 bases had no gene match. The CDR3 extends over 17 amino acids. From germline, CDR1 is MNHEY and CDR2 SMNVEV (reference sequence).

This clonotype was picked up many times. The chain combines TRBV7-6 with TRBJ1-1; a weak D match, TRBD1 (5 bases). Germline V gene lookup returns CDR1 SGHVS and CDR2 FNYEAQ. V gave up 8 bases and J gave up 2 bases, with 12 bases separating them. This CDR3 has 13 residues. CDR3 in amino acids: CASAGEGNTEAFF. In DNA, the CDR3 is TGTGCCAGCGCGGGGGAGGGCAACACTGAAGCTTTCTTT.